The entry that follows covers one TCR beta chain sequence. Its antigen specificity is not known. Base qualities are missing; no much larger clone stands one base away. CDR1 SGHTA and CDR2 FQGNSA are derived from the germline V gene. Cut back by 4 bases and 5 bases, the V and J ends lie 11 bases apart. Taken from cysteine to phenylalanine, the CDR3 has 13 residues. Solely the CDR3 DNA is kept, with 39 bases framed from the first base. This record belongs to a study of OX40 agonist ivuxolimab in advanced cancers. Looking at the study overall: Ivuxolimab was an agonistic, fully human IgG2 monoclonal antibody directed against OX40 (CD134), a costimulatory receptor. Among the approximately 50 dose-escalation patients, around 19 had hepatocellular carcinoma, roughly 15 melanoma, 9 renal cell carcinoma and 9 head and neck cancer. Prior anti-PD-1, anti-PD-L1 or anti-CTLA-4 therapy was permitted, and checkpoint inhibitors had been received by roughly 40% of dose-escalation patients. Intravenous ivuxolimab was administered to patients every 2 weeks at six dose levels: 0.01, 0.1, 0.3, 1.5, 3 and 10 mg/kg. A male proportion of about 79% and a mean age of approximately 62 years, ranging from roughly 23 to 79, were recorded for the dose-escalation cohort. The purpose of peripheral TCRbeta sequencing was to test whether ivuxolimab changed TCR sequence diversity and led to clonal T-cell expansion. Three dose-escalation patients achieved partial responses, one with hepatocellular carcinoma and two with cutaneous melanoma. The monotherapy dose-escalation portion (N of about 50 patients) of the phase I ivuxolimab trial is reported in the paper. Findings and caveats that apply to the study as a whole: After ivuxolimab, CD8+ T cells had more expanded clones than CD4+ T cells on average. In the 0.1-3.0 mg/kg groups, partial responders had among the lowest normalized peripheral clonal expansion, particularly in CD8+ T cells. At doses of 0.1 to 3.0 mg/kg, clonal expansion of both CD4+ and CD8+ blood T cells was observed from baseline to week 6. Low levels of normalized T-cell clonal expansion were also shown by some nonresponding patients. Which antigens the clonally expanded peripheral T cells were specific for was not determined.

To sequence the TCRbeta CDR3 region, genomic DNA was isolated from the sorted cells. TCRbeta CDR3 regions were sequenced using the immunoSEQ Assay. TCRdb mirrors the immuneACCESS table, restricted to in-frame sequences. Some clones are absent from its copies; in checked studies, under half trace to an unresolved V gene, and the reason for the others is unknown. Within this sample are about 71,000 clones, with over 90% of them counted one time only. The ten largest clones represent around a sixth of the sample. Patients with autoimmune disease history or receiving systemic immunosuppression were excluded from the trial. Peripheral blood for TCR sequencing was collected from all dose cohorts at baseline, on cycle 4 day 1, and on cycle 7 day 1. Samples were obtained from an open-label, multicenter, first-in-human phase I dose-escalation trial of ivuxolimab. Adults with locally advanced or metastatic head and neck squamous cell, hepatocellular, melanoma or renal cell carcinoma were enrolled in the trial. CD4+ and CD8+ T cells were sorted separately from peripheral blood before TCR sequencing.

This chain is built from TRBV7-2 and TRBJ1-1; the D gene cannot be named for sure. The sample was CD4+ or CD8+ T cells sorted from blood, taken in a trial of the OX40 agonist ivuxolimab. The TCR was taken from an adult with an advanced solid tumor such as melanoma, head and neck, liver or kidney cancer. The CDR3: CASSSEGWTEAFF. The DNA sequence follows: TGTGCCAGCAGCTCCGAGGGTTGGACTGAAGCTTTCTTT.